The 13 T cell receptor beta chains presented below share a single source sample, sequenced in a study of a mutant IDH1 vaccine in newly diagnosed glioma. Repertoires were generated with immunoSEQ multiplex PCR, while TCRdb's copy carries only in-frame clones and drops some. The data hold 34,000 or so clones, with more than 75% observed a single time. What these receptors recognize is not known. Time point described: week 35, safety follow-up. Every single dose of the vaccine, 300 ug of mutant IDH1 20-mer peptide, came with topical imiquimod. Sequencing was performed on PBMCs, taken from a glioma patient whose treatment included an IDH1 peptide vaccine. These receptors were collected from a man aged 25-45 years with glioma.

A single count supports this clone. The chain joins TRBV6-5 to TRBJ1-1, with TRBD1 matching 7 bases. The ends lost 7 bases at V and 4 bases at J; junction bases unmatched: 9. CDR1 and CDR2 (germline): MNHEY, SVGAGI. This CDR3 has 14 amino acids. In DNA, the CDR3 is TGTGCCAGCACCCCGACAGGGATCAGCACTGAAGCTTTCTTT. Translated, it gives CASTPTGISTEAFF.

J is TRBJ1-5 and V is TRBV5-6, with D perhaps TRBD1 (6 bases). V lost 3 bases to trimming and J lost 5 bases, with 18 bases between them. Germline CDR1 reads SGHDT; CDR2 reads YYEEEE. This CDR3 has 16 residues. CDR3 DNA: TGTGCCAGCAGCTCTTCGGAGGACAGCAGTCATCAGCCCCAGCATTTT. Amino acid sequence: CASSSSEDSSHQPQHF.

The chain recombines TRBV15 with TRBJ2-7; D remains ambiguous. The CDR3 covers 14 residues. V lost 3 bases to trimming and J lost 1 base, with 10 bases between them. Germline CDR1 reads LNHNV; CDR2 reads YYDKDF (reference sequence). The CDR3 region has the DNA TGTGCCACCAGCAGCTTCACGAGGTCCTACGAGCAGTACTTC. It translates to CATSSFTRSYEQYF.

This chain links TRBV27 with TRBJ1-5; unclear D gene. CDR1 is MNHEY, CDR2 SMNVEV, per germline (reference sequence). This CDR3 is built from 14 residues. The V end was cut by 6 bases, the J end by 2 bases, with 11 bases between. Here the CDR3 reads CASSVWGGNQPQHF. The CDR3 DNA reads as TGTGCCAGCAGCGTGTGGGGTGGCAATCAGCCCCAGCATTTT.

The chain is built from TRBV19 and TRBJ2-6; D is unresolved. CDR1 is LNHDA, CDR2 SQIVND, per germline (reference sequence). The CDR3 runs to 19 residues. The ends were cut back, 2 bases at V and 0 bases at J, with 17 bases in the middle. This CDR3 is CASSIRNGRRDSGANVLTF. Here the CDR3 DNA reads TGTGCCAGTAGTATAAGGAATGGCAGGAGAGACTCTGGGGCCAACGTCCTGACTTTC.

CDR3 sequence (DNA): TGTGCCAGTAGTATTCGGCAGGCTGGAGGCTACACCTTC. Protein: CASSIRQAGGYTF. The chain joins TRBV19 to TRBJ1-2; D is uncertain. The germline V gene has CDR1 LNHDA and CDR2 SQIVND (reference sequence). Trimming removed 3 bases at V and 8 bases at J, with 13 bases between. The CDR3 covers 13 residues.

The chain is built from TRBV19 and TRBJ2-1; D may match TRBD1 or TRBD2 (5 bases each). CDR1 LNHDA and CDR2 SQIVND come from the germline V gene (reference sequence). V was shortened by 1 base and J by 9 bases, with 13 bases between the two germline ends. The CDR3 has 14 amino acids. The CDR3 loop reads CASSIGGWGTEQFF. CDR3 in DNA: TGTGCCAGTAGTATAGGGGGTTGGGGGACTGAGCAGTTCTTC.

J is TRBJ2-7 and V is TRBV29-1; 7 bases fit TRBD1. CDR1 SQVTM and CDR2 ANQGSEA come from the germline V gene. This CDR3 is built from 13 residues. With 3 bases clipped from V and 3 bases from J, the junction kept 5 bases outside the gene matches. CDR3 protein: CSVETGTDYEQYF. The CDR3 DNA reads TGCAGCGTTGAGACCGGGACAGACTACGAGCAGTACTTC.

The J gene is TRBJ2-5, the V gene TRBV7-2; 8 positions agree with TRBD1. The junction had 8 bases not matched to a gene; V was cut back by 8 bases and J by 3 bases. Per germline, CDR1 SGHTA and CDR2 FQGNSA. The CDR3 is 14 amino acids. CDR3 nucleotides: TGTGCCAGCTCTATAAACAGGGGGAAAGAGACCCAGTACTTC. Protein sequence: CASSINRGKETQYF.

The chain carries TRBV2 and TRBJ1-1; 7 positions agree with TRBD1. The CDR3 length is 15 residues. Germline V lookup: CDR1 SNHLY, CDR2 FYNNEI. The V and J ends lost 7 bases and 1 base, in that order; junction bases with no gene match: 9. CDR3 nucleotide sequence: TGTGCCAGCAATCCACAGGGGCTACCGAACACTGAAGCTTTCTTT. It codes for CASNPQGLPNTEAFF. The full variable domain, completed using reference TRBV2 and TRBJ1-1, is EPEVTQTPSHQVTQMGQEVILRCVPISNHLYFYWYRQILGQKVEFLVSFYNNEISEKSEIFDDQFSVERPDGSNFTLKIRSTKLEDSAMYFCASNPQGLPNTEAFFGQGTRLTVV.

This clone has a handful of counts. This sequence joins TRBV9 and TRBJ1-1; a weak D match, TRBD1 (5 bases). The germline V and J ends were trimmed by 1 base and 11 bases, with 12 bases remaining between them. Germline loops: CDR1 SGDLS, CDR2 YYNGEE. This CDR3 has 12 residues. The chain's CDR3 is CASSVQGRRAFF. In DNA, the CDR3 is TGTGCCAGCAGCGTACAGGGAAGGCGTGCTTTCTTT. Complete variable domain (other parts from reference TRBV9 and TRBJ1-1): DSGVTQTPKHLITATGQRVTLRCSPRSGDLSVYWYQQSLDQGLQFLIQYYNGEERAKGNILERFSAQQFPDLHSELNLSSLELGDSALYFCASSVQGRRAFFGQGTRLTVV.

The chain uses TRBV9 and TRBJ2-2; 8 bases match TRBD2. Germline CDR1 is SGDLS and CDR2 is YYNGEE. V dropped 0 bases and J dropped 5; count of bases not matched to a gene: 6. The CDR3 is made up of 16 amino acids. The CDR3 nucleotides are TGTGCCAGCAGCGTAGACGGCGGGAGGTGGACCGGGGAGCTGTTTTTT. This sequence encodes CASSVDGGRWTGELFF.

J is TRBJ2-7 and V is TRBV6-5; no clear D gene. CDR1 MNHEY and CDR2 SVGAGI come from the germline V gene. This CDR3 comprises 12 residues. Trimming took off 5 bases at V and 2 bases at J, with 7 bases between the two ends. The CDR3 region has the DNA TGTGCCAGCAGTAAGACAACCTACGAGCAGTACTTC. Its protein product is CASSKTTYEQYF.